This T cell receptor (beta chain) was observed in a study of cytotoxic CD8 clonotypes in ibrutinib-treated CLL. In the study overall: Within the patient group, ten to twelve were relapsed/refractory and 15 treatment-naive, and approximately 17 were IGHV unmutated. Study-wide results and caveats: On treatment, the uncommon public clonotypes contracted or remained stable.

The count of this clone is one. Its antigen is still unknown. Assay: immunoSEQ multiplex PCR; the TCRdb copy retains only in-frame clones and omits some. The repertoire holds roughly 130,000 clones, with 85% to 95% as singletons. Germline loops: CDR1 SGHNT, CDR2 YYREEE (reference sequence). This CDR3 region has 13 residues. V was pared by 2 bases and J by 2 bases, with 8 bases between. This receptor was taken from a human donor with chronic lymphocytic leukemia. This chain uses TRBV5-4 with TRBJ2-7, with D uncertain. Sequenced here: PBMCs, sampled after 12 months of ibrutinib treatment. This CDR3 is CASSFQETYEQYF. CDR3 sequence (DNA): TGTGCCAGCAGCTTTCAGGAGACCTACGAGCAGTACTTC.